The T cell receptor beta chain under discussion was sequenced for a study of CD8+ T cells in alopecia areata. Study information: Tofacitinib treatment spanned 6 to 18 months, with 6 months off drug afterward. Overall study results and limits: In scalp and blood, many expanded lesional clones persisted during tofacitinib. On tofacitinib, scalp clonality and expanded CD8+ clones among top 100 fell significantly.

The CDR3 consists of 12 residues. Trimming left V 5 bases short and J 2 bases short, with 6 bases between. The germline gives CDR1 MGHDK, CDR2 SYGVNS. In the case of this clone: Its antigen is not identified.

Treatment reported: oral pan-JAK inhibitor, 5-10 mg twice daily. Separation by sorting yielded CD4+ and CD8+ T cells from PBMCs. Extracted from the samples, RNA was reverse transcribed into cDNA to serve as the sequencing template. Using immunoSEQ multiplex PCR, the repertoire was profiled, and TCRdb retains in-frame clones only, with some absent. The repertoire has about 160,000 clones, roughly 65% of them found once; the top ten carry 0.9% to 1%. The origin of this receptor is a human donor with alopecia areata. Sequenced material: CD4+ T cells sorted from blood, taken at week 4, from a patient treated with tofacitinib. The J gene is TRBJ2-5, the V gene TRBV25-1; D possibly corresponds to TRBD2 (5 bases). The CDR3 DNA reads TGTGCCAGCAGTTGGAGGCAAGAGACCCAGTACTTC. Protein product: CASSWRQETQYF.